This TCR beta chain was observed in a study of HIV-infected children after antiretroviral therapy interruption. Study details: Continuous-treatment samples came from weeks 0, 48 and 150. Study observations and caveats: Naive CD4+ sequences overlapped less between time points once interruption began.

The V end was cut by 7 bases, the J end by 4 bases, with 14 bases between. From germline, CDR1 is MNHEY and CDR2 SVGEGT. The CDR3 loop spans 14 amino acids. This clonotype was observed a few times. Its matching antigen is unknown. Treatment: PENTA 11 planned treatment interruption arm or continuous ART arm. Only samples with at least 5 million viable PBMCs qualified. A 3' RACE protocol on RNA, with unique molecular identifiers, produced the TCR library. MiXCR, applied by TCRdb to the 3' RACE reads, yields one record per CDR3 protein. The sample carries some 40,000 distinct CDR3 sequences, about 6.5% recorded once.

The input for sequencing was CD45RA+ CD4+ T cells from PBMCs, pooled from several time points, taken from a donor given antiretroviral therapy, either interrupted or continuous. Subset in this sample: naive CD4+ CD45RA+ CD45RO- T cells. This TCR derives from a pool of human donors with HIV. The rearrangement uses TRBV6-2 or TRBV6-3 and TRBJ1-5; possibly TRBD1 for D (6 bases). The CDR3 DNA reads TGTGCCAGCACCCGGACAGAATTTAATCAGCCCCAGCATTTT. Its protein is CASTRTEFNQPQHF.